This T cell receptor (beta chain) was sequenced in a study of blood T cells in healthy people across ages. Study-wide results and limits: Across the age range, TCR beta diversity per million T cells fell in a roughly linear way.

Regarding this clonotype: Its cognate antigen is unknown. Germline is not matched at one junction end, which may reflect a read error.

This CDR3 has 13 amino acids. Germline CDR1 and CDR2: SQVTM and ANQGSEA. A J-beta primer mix and a sample-barcoded 5' primer were used in a second PCR of about 7 to 12 cycles. TCRdb re-derived calls from the 5' RACE reads in MiXCR, one entry per CDR3 protein. The sample records about 970,000 distinct CDR3 sequences, around 54% being singletons. Samples each yielded at least 5.5 micrograms of total RNA. The sequencing input was blood. The chain employs TRBV29-1 and TRBJ2-3, with D hard to call. The TCR was taken from a woman aged 55-69 years in good health. CDR3 DNA sequence: TGCAGCGTTGATGTAGACAACACAGATACGCGGTATTTT. This codes for CSVDVDNTDTRYF.